This T cell receptor beta chain was documented in a study of graft-versus-host responses after intestinal transplantation. With respect to this clone: Its antigen is not known.

Study outcomes and limitations: The marrow of recipients harbored GvH clones, and ileum or blood showed some of them first. Early after transplant, HvG declines were associated with peak levels of circulating GvH clones.

TCRdb keeps only in-frame clones here, not all; method: immunoSEQ multiplex PCR. Among approximately 90,000 clones, 88% were seen once, and the ten largest hold more than 0.25%. This clonotype originated in a human donor who was the organ donor for an intestinal transplant. Sample: unstimulated CD4+ T cells sorted from spleen or lymph node cells, taken before transplant.

CDR3 loop: CASSPFGADTQYF. In DNA form, the CDR3 reads TGTGCCAGCAGCCCCTTTGGGGCCGATACGCAGTATTTT. V gene TRBV6-5 combines with J gene TRBJ2-3; a weak D match, TRBD1 (5 bases). The CDR3 has 13 residues. Germline CDR1 is MNHEY and CDR2 is SVGAGI. V gave up 6 bases and J gave up 6 bases, with 13 bases separating them.